A single sample gave rise to the 14 T cell receptor beta chains below, sequenced in a study of T cell responses to AZD1222 COVID-19 vaccine (dated by TCRdb to the early 2020s). Library preparation used the immunoSEQ multiplex PCR assay. This immuneACCESS table, as held by TCRdb, lists in-frame sequences with V and J called but not all clones. Of the missing ones, under half trace to an unresolved V gene in checked studies; the others have no known cause. The table for this sample lists 150,000 to 200,000 clones; over 85% of them were counted only once. The ten largest clonotypes hold around 4% of the sample. The time point label here, explained by the study, means: baseline before first vaccination. This specimen consisted of peripheral blood, obtained on day 0 of AZD1222 vaccination. These receptor sequences come from an adult in good health.

This chain joins TRBV28 and TRBJ1-4; TRBD1 might be the D (5 bases). Trimming took 7 bases from V and 10 from J, leaving 13 bases between them. The CDR3 length is 12 residues. From germline, CDR1 is MDHEN and CDR2 SYDVKM. The CDR3 reads CASTGQVAKLFF. The CDR3 DNA is TGTGCCAGCACAGGGCAGGTTGCAAAACTGTTTTTT.

The chain employs TRBV29-1 and TRBJ1-5; 8 bases match TRBD1. The ends lost 4 bases at V and 1 base at J; junction bases unmatched: 9. The CDR3 is made up of 16 amino acids. CDR1 SQVTM and CDR2 ANQGSEA come from the germline V gene. The chain's CDR3 is CSVVDRGPWSNQPQHF. In DNA, the CDR3 is TGCAGCGTTGTCGACAGGGGCCCCTGGAGCAATCAGCCCCAGCATTTT.

The V gene is TRBV6-5, the J gene TRBJ1-5; the match to TRBD1 covers 8 bases. The germline V gene has CDR1 MNHEY and CDR2 SVGAGI. V was clipped by 6 bases and J by 9 bases; unmatched bases: 13. This CDR3 has 15 amino acids. The chain's CDR3 is CASRKDRGGFLPQHF. CDR3 bases: TGTGCCAGCAGAAAAGACAGGGGTGGATTTCTGCCCCAGCATTTT.

This chain uses TRBV5-1 with TRBJ2-5; TRBD2 agrees at 7 bases. The CDR3 sequence is 18 residues long. Germline V lookup: CDR1 SGHRS, CDR2 YFSETQ. Losses at the gene ends were 1 base for V and 2 bases for J; bases not matched to a gene: 14. Here the CDR3 DNA reads TGCGCCAGCAGCTTGAACTCTCCAGCGGGGCGGATACAAGAGACCCAGTACTTC. As protein: CASSLNSPAGRIQETQYF.

The chain joins TRBV5-6 to TRBJ2-7, with D perhaps being TRBD1 or TRBD2 (5 bases each). The V and J ends lost 1 base and 2 bases respectively, with 16 bases between them. The germline V gene has CDR1 SGHDT and CDR2 YYEEEE. The CDR3 covers 16 residues. The CDR3 region is CASSLRTSRGPYEQYF. DNA for the CDR3: TGTGCCAGCAGCTTGAGGACAAGTCGGGGTCCCTACGAGCAGTACTTC.

The chain links TRBV12-3 or TRBV12-4 to TRBJ2-4; D possibly matches TRBD1 or TRBD2 (5 bases each). Trimming took 0 bases from V and 8 from J, leaving 5 bases between them. The CDR3 is 12 amino acids. The CDR3 coding sequence is TGTGCCAGCAGTTTAGCGGGGGACATTCAGTACTTC. As protein: CASSLAGDIQYF.

This sequence joins TRBV5-4 and TRBJ1-2, with TRBD1 as a possible D gene (5 bases). V was clipped by 5 bases and J by 9 bases, with 17 bases between them. Looked up from germline, CDR1 is SGHNT and CDR2 is YYREEE (reference sequence). This CDR3 is 13 amino acids long. Here the CDR3 DNA reads TGTGCCAGCAGATTTGACATCTGGGGGAGCTACACCTTC. Its translation: CASRFDIWGSYTF.

This chain joins TRBV2 and TRBJ1-5; 12 bases match TRBD1. J lost 4 bases, V lost 7 bases, and 5 bases had no gene match. There are 15 residues in the CDR3. Looked up from germline, CDR1 is SNHLY and CDR2 is FYNNEI. The CDR3 nucleotides read TGTGCCAGCACTCGGGACAGGGGGCCAAATCAGCCCCAGCATTTT. Translated: CASTRDRGPNQPQHF.

This chain links TRBV6-5 with TRBJ1-1; a weak D match, TRBD1 (5 bases). The CDR3 has 13 amino acids. V was cut by 6 bases and J by 2 bases, with 10 bases left in between. CDR1 is MNHEY, CDR2 SVGAGI, per germline. DNA for the CDR3: TGTGCCAGCAGCTGGGGCCCCAACACTGAAGCTTTCTTT. It specifies CASSWGPNTEAFF.

The chain is built from TRBV6-1 and TRBJ2-6, with a tentative D call TRBD1 (6 bases). Trimming removed 2 bases from V and 0 bases from J, with 17 bases in between. Germline CDR1 and CDR2: MNHNS and SASEGT. This CDR3 spans 19 amino acids. Written as DNA, the CDR3 is TGTGCCAGCAGTGAAATAGTCGGCAGGGGAGACTCTGGGGCCAACGTCCTGACTTTC. Its translation is CASSEIVGRGDSGANVLTF.

The J gene is TRBJ1-6, the V gene TRBV6-5; D gene unclear. CDR3 length: 14 amino acids. Trimming removed 3 bases at V and 7 bases at J, with 10 bases between. Per the germline V gene, CDR1 is MNHEY and CDR2 is SVGAGI. This chain's CDR3 is CASSYEGGNSPLHF. CDR3 coding DNA: TGTGCCAGCAGTTATGAGGGAGGGAATTCACCCCTCCACTTT.

The genes are TRBV4-2 and TRBJ1-6; D possibly corresponds to TRBD1 (5 bases). With 1 base removed from V and 0 bases from J, the gap between germline ends came to 13 bases. The germline gives CDR1 LGHNA, CDR2 YNFKEQ. CDR3 length: 18 residues. In nucleotides, the CDR3 is TGTGCCAGCAGCCAAGTTGCAGGGAGGAGCTCCTATAATTCACCCCTCCACTTT. The encoded protein is CASSQVAGRSSYNSPLHF.

The gene calls are TRBV29-1 and TRBJ1-1; D remains unclear. The V end lost 7 bases, the J end lost 1 base, and 13 bases lay between the germline ends. Germline V gene lookup returns CDR1 SQVTM and CDR2 ANQGSEA. There are 13 residues in the CDR3. The CDR3 nucleotides are TGCAGCGCAACGACCCCCGAGAACACTGAAGCTTTCTTT. Translation gives CSATTPENTEAFF.

The chain combines TRBV5-1 with TRBJ2-1, with unresolved D. CDR1 and CDR2 (germline): SGHRS, YFSETQ. The V end lost 0 bases, the J end lost 9 bases, and 4 bases lay between the germline ends. This CDR3 has 11 residues. In DNA form, the CDR3 reads TGCGCCAGCAGCTTGGGGGGTGAGCAGTTCTTC. This sequence encodes CASSLGGEQFF.